The 19 T cell receptor beta chains given below trace back to one sample, sequenced in a study of blood T cells in healthy people across ages (dated by TCRdb to 2015 to 2017). Libraries came from 5' RACE. Data came from an Illumina HiSeq 2500. The second PCR ran for about 6 to 11 cycles and used a J-beta primer mix along with a sample-barcoded 5' primer. Using fastp trimming at Q25 and MiXCR clonotype assembly, TCRdb reanalyzed the public sequencing data and kept in-frame beta chains. Each CDR3 protein gets just one entry, which takes the most common genes and DNA from the rows behind it. For this sample the table gives 800,000 to 950,000 distinct CDR3 sequences, of which roughly 48% were detected only once. Roughly an eighth of the sample is held by the ten biggest clonotypes. The sample consisted of blood. These TCRs come from a man under 40 in good health.

The table lists this clonotype with a few counts. The chain is built from TRBV4-1 and TRBJ2-3, with a possible D match to TRBD2 (5 bases). CDR3 length: 20 residues. Germline CDR1 MGHRA, CDR2 YSYEKL. V was cut by 0 bases and J by 0 bases, with 22 bases left in between. Here the CDR3 reads CASSQELGLAVFTSTDTQYF. DNA for the CDR3: TGCGCCAGCAGCCAAGAGCTTGGGCTAGCAGTTTTCACTAGCACAGATACGCAGTATTTT.

The J gene is TRBJ2-1, the V gene TRBV7-2; D gene ambiguous. Trimming took 3 bases from V and 12 from J, leaving 15 bases between them. Per the germline V gene, CDR1 is SGHTA and CDR2 is FQGNSA. The length of the CDR3 is 13 residues. The CDR3, as DNA: TGTGCCAGCAGCTTCCCCCTTGGGATCGGGCAGTTCTTC. Residues: CASSFPLGIGQFF.

The chain links TRBV20-1 to TRBJ2-1; D gene unclear. Trimming shortened V by 6 bases and J by 6 bases, and 15 bases separated the two germline ends. This CDR3 comprises 13 residues. Per the germline V gene, CDR1 is DFQATT and CDR2 is SNEGSKA (reference sequence). Here the CDR3 DNA reads TGCAGTGCCATTCCCGGATTTTCCAATGAGCAGTTCTTC. The encoded protein is CSAIPGFSNEQFF.

The rearrangement links TRBV5-1 to TRBJ2-3, with D tentatively TRBD1 (7 bases). Germline CDR1 and CDR2: SGHRS and YFSETQ. V was cut by 2 bases and J by 6 bases, with 16 bases left in between. The length of the CDR3 is 15 residues. The CDR3 DNA follows: TGCGCCAGCAGCTTTCCTCAGGGGGGCCACGATACGCAGTATTTT. Translation: CASSFPQGGHDTQYF.

A word on this clonotype: A much larger clone lies a single base off, so this may be a read error. This rearrangement joins TRBV9 to TRBJ2-5; 10 nucleotides agree with TRBD1. With V trimmed by 0 bases and J by 11 bases, 13 bases remained unmatched. Germline lookup yields CDR1 SGDLS and CDR2 YYNGEE. This CDR3 is 16 amino acids long. CDR3 residues: CASSVDLGGTGDPQYF. Written as DNA, the CDR3 is TGTGCCAGCAGCGTAGATTTAGGAGGGACAGGGGACCCGCAGTACTTC. Filled out from reference TRBV9 and TRBJ2-5, the complete variable domain reads DSGVTQTPKHLITATGQRVTLRCSPRSGDLSVYWYQQSLDQGLQFLIQYYNGEERAKGNILERFSAQQFPDLHSELNLSSLELGDSALYFCASSVDLGGTGDPQYFGPGTRLLVL.

This clonotype was recorded a few times. The rearrangement uses TRBV4-2 and TRBJ2-3; TRBD2 is a possible D gene (8 bases). The V end was cut by 4 bases, the J end by 3 bases, with 20 bases between. Looked up from germline, CDR1 is LGHNA and CDR2 is YNFKEQ. The CDR3 totals 17 residues. The CDR3 here is CASSLISGGGPTDTQYF. The CDR3 DNA sequence: TGTGCCAGCAGCCTAATCTCGGGAGGGGGCCCGACAGATACGCAGTATTTT.

This clonotype was found a few times. This chain connects TRBV7-8 to TRBJ2-1; the match to TRBD2 covers 9 bases. Germline CDR1 SGHVS, CDR2 FQNEAQ. CDR3 length equals 15 residues. The V gene end was trimmed by 6 bases and the J gene end by 10 bases; junction bases not matched to a gene: 13. CDR3 coding DNA: TGTGCCAGCAGAGAGAGCGTAGCGGGGGCTCAAGAGCAGTTCTTC. Translated: CASRESVAGAQEQFF.

The V call is TRBV28, the J call TRBJ2-7, with unresolved D. The CDR3 runs 10 residues. V gave up 3 bases and J gave up 5 bases, with 2 bases separating them. In germline, CDR1 is MDHEN, CDR2 SYDVKM. The CDR3 region has the DNA TGTGCCAGCAGTTTCAACGAGCAGTACTTC. Translating gives CASSFNEQYF.

This clonotype was picked up many times. V is TRBV18 and J is TRBJ1-4, with D unclear. There are 15 residues in the CDR3. Trimming cost V 3 bases and J 3 bases, with 11 bases left between them. CDR1 and CDR2 from the germline V gene are KGHSH and LQKENI. CDR3 coding DNA: TGTGCCAGCTCACCGGACGGCTACTCTAATGAAAAACTGTTTTTT. This translates into CASSPDGYSNEKLFF.

As for this clonotype: A read error may produce the germline difference seen at one junction end. The V gene is TRBV3-1, the J gene TRBJ1-1, with D perhaps TRBD1 (6 bases). Germline V gene data show CDR1 as LGHDT and CDR2 as YNNKEL (reference sequence). CDR3 length: 14 amino acids. CDR3 in DNA: TGTGCCAGCAGCGCACTAGGGGGAAGCACTGAAACTTTCTTT. Protein: CASSALGGSTETFF.

There are a few counts of this clonotype. V gene TRBV3-1 combines with J gene TRBJ2-3; 11 bases are a match to TRBD2. V trimming: 4 bases; J trimming: 2 bases; junction bases outside the gene matches: 11. The CDR3 is 18 residues long. Germline CDR1 LGHDT, CDR2 YNNKEL (reference sequence). In DNA form, the CDR3 reads TGTGCCAGCAGCCGATTAACGCCTAGCGGGGGGTCCACAGATACGCAGTATTTT. Encoded protein: CASSRLTPSGGSTDTQYF.

The chain links TRBV20-1 to TRBJ1-6; D remains ambiguous. The germline V gene has CDR1 DFQATT and CDR2 SNEGSKA (reference sequence). The CDR3 has 14 residues. V lost 1 base to trimming and J lost 4 bases, with 8 bases between them. CDR3 protein: CSARAQTYNSPLHF. The CDR3 coding sequence is TGCAGTGCTAGAGCACAGACTTATAATTCACCCCTCCACTTT.

A word on this clonotype: The junction differs from germline at one of its ends, possibly a read error. The V gene is TRBV7-2, the J gene TRBJ2-1, with D maybe TRBD2 (7 bases). The CDR3 sequence is 14 residues long. Germline CDR1 and CDR2: SGHTA and FQGNSA. The CDR3 is CVSSVGGDYGEQFF. CDR3 sequence (DNA): TGTGTCAGCAGCGTAGGGGGGGATTATGGGGAGCAGTTCTTC.

The chain couples TRBV7-6 to TRBJ2-1, with 8 positions matching TRBD2. The DNA end is a closer match to TRBJ2-7, so the J assignment may be wrong. The V gene's germline CDR1 is SGHVS and CDR2 FNYEAQ. The CDR3 contains 18 residues. The CDR3 is CASSFWDDRGRIVSEQYF. The DNA of the CDR3 is TGTGCCAGCAGCTTCTGGGACGACCGCGGGAGGATTGTATCCGAGCAGTACTTC.

This clonotype appeared a few times. This sequence joins TRBV27 and TRBJ1-1; no firm D call. V was trimmed by 2 bases and J by 5 bases, leaving 15 bases between them. CDR1 is MNHEY, CDR2 SMNVEV, per germline (reference sequence). The CDR3 extends over 15 amino acids. The CDR3 coding sequence is TGTGCCAGCAGTTTAGAATCCCCCCCGAGGACTGAAGCTTTCTTT. Protein product: CASSLESPPRTEAFF.

The chain links TRBV5-1 to TRBJ2-2; 7 bases are shared with TRBD1. From germline, CDR1 is SGHRS and CDR2 YFSETQ. Unmatched junction bases numbered 7, after V lost 0 bases and J lost 5 bases. The CDR3 is 16 amino acids. CDR3 coding DNA: TGCGCCAGCAGCTTGGGTGACAGGGTCGGGACCGGGGAGCTGTTTTTT. Translated: CASSLGDRVGTGELFF. Full variable domain (remainder filled in from reference TRBV5-1 and TRBJ2-2): KAGVTQTPRYLIKTRGQQVTLSCSPISGHRSVSWYQQTPGQGLQFLFEYFSETQRNKGNFPGRFSGRQFSNSRSEMNVSTLELGDSALYLCASSLGDRVGTGELFFGEGSRLTVL.

The chain combines TRBV7-2 with TRBJ1-2; D is uncertain. Germline V gene sequence: CDR1 SGHTA, CDR2 FQGNSA. This CDR3 is built from 14 residues. V was clipped by 1 base and J by 4 bases, with 10 bases between them. The DNA of the CDR3 is TGTGCCAGCAGCTTAGGATCACAGATCTATGGCTACACCTTC. This sequence encodes CASSLGSQIYGYTF.

A few counts support this clonotype. This chain joins TRBV2 and TRBJ2-5; the D is unclear. Looked up from germline, CDR1 is SNHLY and CDR2 is FYNNEI. The V gene lost 10 bases and the J gene lost 5 bases, with 14 bases spanning the gap. The CDR3 is 12 amino acids. The CDR3 protein is CATAPRVETQYF. The CDR3 DNA follows: TGTGCCACCGCCCCACGAGTTGAGACCCAGTACTTC.

This rearrangement joins TRBV5-1 to TRBJ2-3, with 8 bases lining up with TRBD1. Germline CDR1 is SGHRS and CDR2 is YFSETQ. The trim removed 4 bases at V and 4 bases at J, leaving 8 bases unmatched. This CDR3 comprises 15 residues. This chain's CDR3 is CASSALTRGPDTQYF. CDR3 DNA: TGCGCCAGCAGCGCGCTGACCAGGGGGCCAGATACGCAGTATTTT. The complete variable domain, with remaining parts taken from reference TRBV5-1 and TRBJ2-3, reads KAGVTQTPRYLIKTRGQQVTLSCSPISGHRSVSWYQQTPGQGLQFLFEYFSETQRNKGNFPGRFSGRQFSNSRSEMNVSTLELGDSALYLCASSALTRGPDTQYFGPGTRLTVL.